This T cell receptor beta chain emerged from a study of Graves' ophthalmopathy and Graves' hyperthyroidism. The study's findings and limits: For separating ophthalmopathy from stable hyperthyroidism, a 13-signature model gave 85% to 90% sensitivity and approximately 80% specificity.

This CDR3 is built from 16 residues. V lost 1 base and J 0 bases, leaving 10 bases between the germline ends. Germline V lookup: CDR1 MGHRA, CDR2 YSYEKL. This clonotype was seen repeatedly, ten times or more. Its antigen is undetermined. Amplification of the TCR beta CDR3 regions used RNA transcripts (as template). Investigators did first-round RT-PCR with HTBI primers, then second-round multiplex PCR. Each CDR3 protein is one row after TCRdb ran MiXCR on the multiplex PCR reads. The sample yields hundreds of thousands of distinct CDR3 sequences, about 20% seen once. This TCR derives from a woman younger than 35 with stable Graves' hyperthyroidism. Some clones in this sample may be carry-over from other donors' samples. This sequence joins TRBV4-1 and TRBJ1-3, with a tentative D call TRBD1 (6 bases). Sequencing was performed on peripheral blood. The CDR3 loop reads CASSQAGVSSGNTIYF. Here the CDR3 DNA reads TGCGCCAGCAGCCAAGCAGGGGTGAGCTCTGGAAACACCATATATTTT.